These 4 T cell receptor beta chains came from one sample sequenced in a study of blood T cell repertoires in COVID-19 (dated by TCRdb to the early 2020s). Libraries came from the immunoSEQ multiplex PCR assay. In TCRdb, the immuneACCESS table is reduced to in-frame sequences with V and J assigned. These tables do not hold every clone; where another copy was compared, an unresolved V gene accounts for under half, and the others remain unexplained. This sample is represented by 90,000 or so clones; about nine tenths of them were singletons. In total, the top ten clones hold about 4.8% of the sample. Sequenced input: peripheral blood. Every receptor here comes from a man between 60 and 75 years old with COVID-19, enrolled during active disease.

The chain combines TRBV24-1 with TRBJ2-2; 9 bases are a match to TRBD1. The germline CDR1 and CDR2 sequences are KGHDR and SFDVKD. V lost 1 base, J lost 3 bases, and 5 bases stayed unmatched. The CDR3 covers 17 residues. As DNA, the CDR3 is TGTGCCACCAGTGATTTCACTCGGACAGGGGACACCGGGGAGCTGTTTTTT. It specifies CATSDFTRTGDTGELFF.

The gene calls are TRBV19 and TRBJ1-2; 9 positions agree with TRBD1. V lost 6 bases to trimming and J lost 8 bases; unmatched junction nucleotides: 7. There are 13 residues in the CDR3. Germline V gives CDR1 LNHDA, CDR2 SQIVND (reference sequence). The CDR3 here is CASREQGAEGYTF. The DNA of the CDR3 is TGTGCCAGTAGAGAACAGGGGGCGGAAGGCTACACCTTC.

The CDR3 nucleotides are TGTGCCAGCTCACCAGGCCTTAGGAGCTCCTATAATTCACCCCTCCACTTT. Its translation is CASSPGLRSSYNSPLHF. This chain links TRBV18 with TRBJ1-6, with D unclear. V lost 2 bases and J 0 bases, leaving 11 bases between the germline ends. This CDR3 has 17 residues. Germline CDR1 is KGHSH and CDR2 is LQKENI.

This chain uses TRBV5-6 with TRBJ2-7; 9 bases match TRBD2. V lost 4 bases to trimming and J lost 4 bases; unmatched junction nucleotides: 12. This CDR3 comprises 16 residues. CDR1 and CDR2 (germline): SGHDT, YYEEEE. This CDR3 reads CASSEAGTSQSYEQYF. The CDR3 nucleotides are TGTGCCAGCAGCGAAGCCGGGACTAGCCAGTCTTACGAGCAGTACTTC. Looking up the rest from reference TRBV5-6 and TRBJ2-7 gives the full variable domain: DAGVTQSPTHLIKTRGQQVTLRCSPKSGHDTVSWYQQALGQGPQFIFQYYEEEERQRGNFPDRFSGHQFPNYSSELNVNALLLGDSALYLCASSEAGTSQSYEQYFGPGTRLTVT.